This T cell receptor beta chain was found in a study of technical replicates of blood from a few donors (dated by TCRdb to about 2017). Concerning this clone itself: The specificity of this receptor is unknown. No base quality information exists; no much larger clone differs at one position.

Receptor libraries were prepared by the immunoSEQ multiplex PCR assay. This immuneACCESS table, as held by TCRdb, lists in-frame sequences with V and J called but not all clones. Of the missing ones, under half trace to an unresolved V gene in checked studies; the others have no known cause. A total of more than 75,000 clones appear in this sample, roughly 85% of them only once. Approximately 4.6% of the sample is in the top ten clones. Its CDR3 holds 14 amino acids, cysteine through phenylalanine. CDR3 DNA only is kept here, 42 bases in frame from base 1. Sequences SGHRS (CDR1) and YFSETQ (CDR2) are obtained from the germline V gene. Ends trimmed: V by 7 bases, J by 3 bases; bases unmatched to a gene: 7.

Sequenced material: PBMCs. Recombination linked TRBV5-1 to TRBJ2-1, and 7 junction bases match TRBD2. This clonotype was obtained from a human donor in good health. Some clones in this sample may be carry-over from other donors' samples. The DNA sequence follows: TGCGCCAGCGGGCGACTAGCAGACTACAATGAGCAGTTCTTC. This encodes CASGRLADYNEQFF.